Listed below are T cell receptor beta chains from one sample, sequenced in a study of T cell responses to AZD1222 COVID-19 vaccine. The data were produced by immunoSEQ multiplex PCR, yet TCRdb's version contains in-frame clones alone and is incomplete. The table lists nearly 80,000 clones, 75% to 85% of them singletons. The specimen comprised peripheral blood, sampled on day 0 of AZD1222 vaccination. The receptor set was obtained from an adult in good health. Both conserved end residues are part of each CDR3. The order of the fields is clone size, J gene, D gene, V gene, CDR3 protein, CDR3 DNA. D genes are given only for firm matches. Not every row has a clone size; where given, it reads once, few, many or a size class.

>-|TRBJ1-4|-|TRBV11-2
CASRSAGAQNEKLFF
TGTGCCAGCAGATCGGCAGGGGCCCAAAATGAAAAACTGTTTTTT
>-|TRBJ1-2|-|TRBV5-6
CASSLGAASYGYTF
TGTGCCAGCAGCTTAGGGGCCGCTTCCTATGGCTACACCTTC
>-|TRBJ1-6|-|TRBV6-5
CAGTDSGGSPLHF
TGTGCCGGAACAGACAGCGGCGGTTCACCCCTCCACTTT
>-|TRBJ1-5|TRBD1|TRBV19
CASSPTGLSNQPQHF
TGTGCCAGTAGCCCGACAGGGCTTAGCAATCAGCCCCAGCATTTT
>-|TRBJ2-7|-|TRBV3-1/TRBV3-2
CASSPQGGISYEQYF
TGTGCCAGCAGCCCCCAGGGGGGAATCTCCTACGAGCAGTACTTC
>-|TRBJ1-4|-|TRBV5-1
CASSQGIAEKLFF
TGCGCCAGCAGCCAGGGTATCGCTGAAAAACTGTTTTTT
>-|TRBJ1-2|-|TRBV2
CASSDRQGYGYTF
TGTGCCAGCAGTGATCGTCAGGGCTACGGCTACACCTTC
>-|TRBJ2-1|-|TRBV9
CASSLSGSDEQFF
TGTGCCAGCAGTCTCTCTGGTTCTGATGAGCAGTTCTTC
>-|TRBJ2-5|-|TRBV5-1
CASSLVYSAQETQYF
TGCGCCAGCAGCTTGGTATATTCAGCTCAAGAGACCCAGTACTTC
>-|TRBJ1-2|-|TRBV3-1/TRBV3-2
CASSQVNRRGYTF
TGTGCCAGCAGCCAAGTGAACCGACGCGGCTACACCTTC
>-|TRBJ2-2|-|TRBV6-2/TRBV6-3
CASSYLGGNTGELFF
TGTGCCAGCAGTTACTTAGGGGGGAACACCGGGGAGCTGTTTTTT
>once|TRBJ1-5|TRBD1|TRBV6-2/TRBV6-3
CASSDRTGLNQPQHF
TGTGCCAGCAGTGACAGGACAGGGTTAAATCAGCCCCAGCATTTT
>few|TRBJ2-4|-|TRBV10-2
CASSEREGYIQYF
TGCGCCAGCAGTGAGAGAGAGGGGTACATTCAGTACTTC
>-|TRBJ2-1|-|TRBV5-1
CASSLDPGSSYNEQFF
TGCGCCAGCAGCTTGGACCCGGGCAGCTCCTACAATGAGCAGTTCTTC
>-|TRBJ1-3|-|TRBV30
CAWSVQATIYF
TGTGCCTGGAGTGTACAAGCGACCATATATTTT
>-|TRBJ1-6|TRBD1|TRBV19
CASGRQGSSYNSPLHF
TGTGCCAGTGGGAGACAGGGGAGCTCCTATAATTCACCCCTCCACTTT
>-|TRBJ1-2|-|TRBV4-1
CASSQATGSGYGYTF
TGCGCCAGCAGCCAAGCAACAGGGTCCGGCTATGGCTACACCTTC
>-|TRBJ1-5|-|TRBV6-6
CASRENNQPQHF
TGTGCCAGCAGGGAGAACAATCAGCCCCAGCATTTT
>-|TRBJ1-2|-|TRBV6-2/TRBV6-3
CASSYTEANYGYTF
TGTGCCAGCAGTTACACGGAAGCAAACTATGGCTACACCTTC
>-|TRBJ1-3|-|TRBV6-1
CASSERDALLSGNTIYF
TGTGCCAGCAGTGAAAGGGACGCACTACTCTCTGGAAACACCATATATTTT
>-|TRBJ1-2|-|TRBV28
CASSLPPPVYGYTF
TGTGCCAGCAGTCTACCCCCGCCGGTCTATGGCTACACCTTC
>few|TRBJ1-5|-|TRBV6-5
CASSYSKNQPQHF
TGTGCCAGCAGTTACTCTAAAAATCAGCCCCAGCATTTT